What follows describes a single TCR beta chain. This specimen belongs to a study of blood T cell repertoires in COVID-19. The germline CDR1 and CDR2 sequences are SGHTA and FQGNSA. V was cut by 5 bases and J by 9 bases, with 12 bases left in between. The CDR3 is 12 amino acids. Sequencing was performed with immunoSEQ multiplex PCR; in TCRdb, only in-frame clones are kept and a portion is missing. Of tens of thousands of clones listed, approximately 91% are singletons. J is TRBJ2-3 and V is TRBV7-2; possible D gene TRBD2, 5 bases. The sample consisted of peripheral blood. This TCR came from a man aged 70-80 years with active COVID-19. The CDR3 DNA follows: TGTGCCAGCAGCCCGAGGGCCGGCACGCAGTATTTT. Amino acid sequence: CASSPRAGTQYF. Together with reference TRBV7-2 and TRBJ2-3, the CDR3 gives the full variable domain: GAGVSQSPSNKVTEKGKDVELRCDPISGHTALYWYRQSLGQGLEFLIYFQGNSAPDKSGLPSDRFSAERTGGSVSTLTIQRTQQEDSAVYLCASSPRAGTQYFGPGTRLTVL.